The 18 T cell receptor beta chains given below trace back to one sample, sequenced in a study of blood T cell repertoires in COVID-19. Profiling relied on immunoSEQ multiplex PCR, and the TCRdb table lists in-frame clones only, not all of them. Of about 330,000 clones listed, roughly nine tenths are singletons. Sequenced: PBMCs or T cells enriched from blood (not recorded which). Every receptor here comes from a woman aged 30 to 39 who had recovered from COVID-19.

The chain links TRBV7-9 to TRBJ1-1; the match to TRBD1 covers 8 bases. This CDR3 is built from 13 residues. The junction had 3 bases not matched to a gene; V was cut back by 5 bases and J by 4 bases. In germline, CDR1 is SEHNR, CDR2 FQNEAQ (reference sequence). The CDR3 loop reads CASSEQGGTEAFF. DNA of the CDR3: TGTGCCAGCAGCGAACAGGGGGGCACTGAAGCTTTCTTT.

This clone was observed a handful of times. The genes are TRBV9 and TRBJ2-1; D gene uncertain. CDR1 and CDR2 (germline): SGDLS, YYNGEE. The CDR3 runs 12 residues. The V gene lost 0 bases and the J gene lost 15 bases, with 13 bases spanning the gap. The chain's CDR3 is CASSVGHHPTFF. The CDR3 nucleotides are TGTGCCAGCAGCGTAGGCCACCACCCTACGTTCTTC.

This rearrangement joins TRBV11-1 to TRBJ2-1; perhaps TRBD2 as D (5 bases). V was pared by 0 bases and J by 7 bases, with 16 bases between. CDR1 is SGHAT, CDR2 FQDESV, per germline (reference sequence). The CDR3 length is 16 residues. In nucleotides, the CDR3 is TGTGCCAGCAGCTTAGCGCTGGCAGAGCGAGGGAATGAGCAGTTCTTC. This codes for CASSLALAERGNEQFF.

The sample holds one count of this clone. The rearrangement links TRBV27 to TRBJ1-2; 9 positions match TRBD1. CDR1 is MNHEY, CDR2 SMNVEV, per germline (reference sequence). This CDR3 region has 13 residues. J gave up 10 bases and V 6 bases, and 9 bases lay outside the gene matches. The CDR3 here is CASRKDRGDFYTF. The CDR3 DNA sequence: TGTGCCAGCAGGAAGGACAGGGGCGATTTCTACACCTTC.

In nucleotides, the CDR3 is TGTGCCAGCAGCCCTCGACTAGTTCCGACCCAGTACTTC. As protein: CASSPRLVPTQYF. This rearrangement joins TRBV3-1 (or the pseudogene TRBV3-2) to TRBJ2-5, with D possibly TRBD2 on 6 matching bases. CDR1 and CDR2 (germline): LGHDT, YNNKEL (reference sequence). Trimming left V 4 bases short and J 7 bases short, with 13 bases between. The CDR3 length is 13 residues.

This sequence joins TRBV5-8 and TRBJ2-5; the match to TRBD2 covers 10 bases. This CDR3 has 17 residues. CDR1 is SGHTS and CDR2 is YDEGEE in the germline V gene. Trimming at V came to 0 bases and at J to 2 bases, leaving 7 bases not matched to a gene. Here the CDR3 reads CASSLGLAGAFQETQYF. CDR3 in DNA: TGTGCCAGCAGCTTGGGGCTAGCGGGGGCCTTTCAAGAGACCCAGTACTTC.

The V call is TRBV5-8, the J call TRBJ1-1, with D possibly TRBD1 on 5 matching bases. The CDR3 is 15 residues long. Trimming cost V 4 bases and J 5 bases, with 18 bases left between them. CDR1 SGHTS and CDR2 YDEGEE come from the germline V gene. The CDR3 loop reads CASSDQGRAGTEAFF. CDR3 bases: TGTGCCAGCAGCGATCAGGGACGTGCGGGGACTGAAGCTTTCTTT.

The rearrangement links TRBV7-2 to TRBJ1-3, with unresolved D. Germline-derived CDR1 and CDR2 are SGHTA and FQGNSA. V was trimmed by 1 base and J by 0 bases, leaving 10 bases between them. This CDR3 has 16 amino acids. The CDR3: CASSLDPGRSGNTIYF. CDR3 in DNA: TGTGCCAGCAGCTTAGATCCAGGCCGCTCTGGAAACACCATATATTTT.

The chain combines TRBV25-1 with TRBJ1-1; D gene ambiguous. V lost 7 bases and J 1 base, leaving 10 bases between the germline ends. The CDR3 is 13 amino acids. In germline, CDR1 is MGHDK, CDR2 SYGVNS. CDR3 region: CASIHRSNTEAFF. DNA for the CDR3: TGTGCCAGCATTCACAGATCGAACACTGAAGCTTTCTTT.

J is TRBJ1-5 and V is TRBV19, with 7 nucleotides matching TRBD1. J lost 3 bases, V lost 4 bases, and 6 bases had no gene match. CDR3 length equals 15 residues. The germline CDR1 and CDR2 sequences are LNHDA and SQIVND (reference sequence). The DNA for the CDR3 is TGTGCCAGTAGTAGGACAGGTCTGGCCAATCAGCCCCAGCATTTT. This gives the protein CASSRTGLANQPQHF.

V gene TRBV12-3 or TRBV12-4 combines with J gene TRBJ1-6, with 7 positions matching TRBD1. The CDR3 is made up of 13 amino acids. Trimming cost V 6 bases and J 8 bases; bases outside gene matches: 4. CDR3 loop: CASSDRVDSPLHF. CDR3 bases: TGTGCCAGCAGCGACAGGGTGGATTCACCCCTCCACTTT.

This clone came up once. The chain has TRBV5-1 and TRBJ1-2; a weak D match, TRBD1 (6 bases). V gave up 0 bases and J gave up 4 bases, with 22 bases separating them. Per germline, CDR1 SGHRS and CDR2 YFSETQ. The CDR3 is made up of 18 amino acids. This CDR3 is CASSLGPGASESGYGYTF. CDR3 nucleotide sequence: TGCGCCAGCAGCTTGGGTCCAGGGGCCTCTGAGTCTGGCTATGGCTACACCTTC.

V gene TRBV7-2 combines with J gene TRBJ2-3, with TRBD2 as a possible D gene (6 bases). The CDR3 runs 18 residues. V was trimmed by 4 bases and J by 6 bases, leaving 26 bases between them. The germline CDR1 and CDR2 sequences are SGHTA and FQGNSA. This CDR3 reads CASSSPGWWAGTGDTQYF. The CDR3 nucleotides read TGTGCCAGCAGCTCACCCGGCTGGTGGGCGGGGACGGGGGATACGCAGTATTTT.

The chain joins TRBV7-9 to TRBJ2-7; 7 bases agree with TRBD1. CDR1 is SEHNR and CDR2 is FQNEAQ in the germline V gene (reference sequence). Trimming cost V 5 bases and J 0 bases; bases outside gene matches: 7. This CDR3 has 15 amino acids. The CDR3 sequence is CASSPGQRFSYEQYF. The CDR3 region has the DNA TGTGCCAGCAGCCCGGGACAGCGATTCTCCTACGAGCAGTACTTC.

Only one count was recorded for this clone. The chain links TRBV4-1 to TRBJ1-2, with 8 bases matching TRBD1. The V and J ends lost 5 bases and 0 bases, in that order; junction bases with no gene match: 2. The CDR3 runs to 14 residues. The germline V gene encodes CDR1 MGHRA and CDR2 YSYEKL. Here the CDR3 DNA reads TGCGCCAGCAGCTTACAGGGGGCTAACTATGGCTACACCTTC. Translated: CASSLQGANYGYTF.

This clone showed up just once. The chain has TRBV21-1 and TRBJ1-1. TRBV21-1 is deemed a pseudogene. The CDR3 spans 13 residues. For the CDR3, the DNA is TGTGCCGGCACAACTACCCCGAACACTGAAGCTTTCTTT. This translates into CAGTTTPNTEAFF.

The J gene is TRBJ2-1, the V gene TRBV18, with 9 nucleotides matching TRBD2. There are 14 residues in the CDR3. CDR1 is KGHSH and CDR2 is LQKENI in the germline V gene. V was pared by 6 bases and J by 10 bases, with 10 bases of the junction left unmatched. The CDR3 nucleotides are TGTGCCAGCTCCGGGACTAGCTATTCCTGGGAGCAGTTCTTC. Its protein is CASSGTSYSWEQFF.

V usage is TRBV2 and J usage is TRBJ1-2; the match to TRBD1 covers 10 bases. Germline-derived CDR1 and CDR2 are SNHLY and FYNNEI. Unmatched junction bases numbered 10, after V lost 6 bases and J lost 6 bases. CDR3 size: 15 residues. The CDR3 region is CASRTGGASVHGYTF. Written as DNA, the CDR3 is TGTGCCAGCAGGACAGGGGGCGCCTCGGTTCATGGCTACACCTTC.